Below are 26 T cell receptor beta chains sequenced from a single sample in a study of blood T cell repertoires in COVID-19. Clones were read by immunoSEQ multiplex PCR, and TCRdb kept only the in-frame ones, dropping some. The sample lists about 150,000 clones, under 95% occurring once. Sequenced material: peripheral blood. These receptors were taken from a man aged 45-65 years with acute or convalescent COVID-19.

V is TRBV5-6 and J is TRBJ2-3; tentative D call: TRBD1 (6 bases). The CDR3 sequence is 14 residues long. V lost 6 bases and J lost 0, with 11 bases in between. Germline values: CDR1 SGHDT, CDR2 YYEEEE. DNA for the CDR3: TGTGCCAGCAAGGACAGCCAGAGCACAGATACGCAGTATTTT. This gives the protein CASKDSQSTDTQYF.

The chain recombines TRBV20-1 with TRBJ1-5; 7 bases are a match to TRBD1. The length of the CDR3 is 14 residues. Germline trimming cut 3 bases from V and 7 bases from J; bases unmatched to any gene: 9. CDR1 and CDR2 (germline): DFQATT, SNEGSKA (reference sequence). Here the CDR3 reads CSASRTGQEQPQHF. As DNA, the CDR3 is TGCAGTGCTAGTCGGACAGGCCAGGAACAGCCCCAGCATTTT.

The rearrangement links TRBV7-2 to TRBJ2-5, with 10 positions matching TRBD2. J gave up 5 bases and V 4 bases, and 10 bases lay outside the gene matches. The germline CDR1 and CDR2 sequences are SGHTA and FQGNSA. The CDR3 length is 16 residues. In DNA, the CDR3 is TGTGCCAGCAGCTCGTCCCGACTAGCGGGTGGGGAGACCCAGTACTTC. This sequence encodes CASSSSRLAGGETQYF.

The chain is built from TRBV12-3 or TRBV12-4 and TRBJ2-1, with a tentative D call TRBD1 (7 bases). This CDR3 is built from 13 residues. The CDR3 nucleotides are TGTGCTTCAGGGGGGACTCTTTACAATGAGCAGTTCTTC. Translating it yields CASGGTLYNEQFF.

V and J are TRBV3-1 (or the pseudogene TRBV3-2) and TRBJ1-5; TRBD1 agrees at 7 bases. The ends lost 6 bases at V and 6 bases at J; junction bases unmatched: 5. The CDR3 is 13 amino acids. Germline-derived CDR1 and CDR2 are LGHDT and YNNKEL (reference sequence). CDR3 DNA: TGTGCCAGCAGTCACAGGGGTAGTCAGCCCCAGCATTTT. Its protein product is CASSHRGSQPQHF.

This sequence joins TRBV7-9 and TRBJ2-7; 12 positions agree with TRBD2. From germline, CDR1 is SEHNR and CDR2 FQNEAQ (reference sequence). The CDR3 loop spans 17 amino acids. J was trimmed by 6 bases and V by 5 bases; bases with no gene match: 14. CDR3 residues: CASSMSQRLAGVVEQYF. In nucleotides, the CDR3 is TGTGCCAGCAGCATGAGTCAGAGACTAGCGGGAGTCGTCGAGCAGTACTTC.

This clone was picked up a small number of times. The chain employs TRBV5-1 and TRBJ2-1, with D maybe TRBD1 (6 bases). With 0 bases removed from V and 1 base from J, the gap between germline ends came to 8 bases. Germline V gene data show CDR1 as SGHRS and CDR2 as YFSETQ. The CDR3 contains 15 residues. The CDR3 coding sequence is TGCGCCAGCAGCTTGGGGGACACATCCTACAATGAGCAGTTCTTC. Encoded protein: CASSLGDTSYNEQFF.

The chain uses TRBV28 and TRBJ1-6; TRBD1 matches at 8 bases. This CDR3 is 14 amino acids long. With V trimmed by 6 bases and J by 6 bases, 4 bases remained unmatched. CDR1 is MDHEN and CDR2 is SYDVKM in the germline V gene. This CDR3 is CASSAGTGNSPLHF. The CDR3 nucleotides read TGTGCCAGCAGCGCTGGGACAGGTAATTCACCCCTCCACTTT.

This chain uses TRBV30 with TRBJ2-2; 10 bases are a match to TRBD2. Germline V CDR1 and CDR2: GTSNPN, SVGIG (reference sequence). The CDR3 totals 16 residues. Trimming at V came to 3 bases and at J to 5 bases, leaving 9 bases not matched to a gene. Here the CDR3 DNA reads TGTGCCTGGAGGAACTCCGGGACTAGCGTGACCGGGGAGCTGTTTTTT. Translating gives CAWRNSGTSVTGELFF. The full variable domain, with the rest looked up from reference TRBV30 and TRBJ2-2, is SQTIHQWPATLVQPVGSPLSLECTVEGTSNPNLYWYRQAAGRGLQLLFYSVGIGQISSEVPQNLSASRPQDRQFILSSKKLLLSDSGFYLCAWRNSGTSVTGELFFGEGSRLTVL.

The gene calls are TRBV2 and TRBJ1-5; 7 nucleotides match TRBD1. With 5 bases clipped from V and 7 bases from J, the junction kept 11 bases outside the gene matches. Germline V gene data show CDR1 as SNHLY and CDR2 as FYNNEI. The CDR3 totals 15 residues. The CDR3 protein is CASSTFRQGGQPQHF. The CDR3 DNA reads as TGTGCCAGCAGTACATTTCGACAGGGCGGGCAGCCCCAGCATTTT. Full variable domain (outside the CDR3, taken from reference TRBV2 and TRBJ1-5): EPEVTQTPSHQVTQMGQEVILRCVPISNHLYFYWYRQILGQKVEFLVSFYNNEISEKSEIFDDQFSVERPDGSNFTLKIRSTKLEDSAMYFCASSTFRQGGQPQHFGDGTRLSIL.

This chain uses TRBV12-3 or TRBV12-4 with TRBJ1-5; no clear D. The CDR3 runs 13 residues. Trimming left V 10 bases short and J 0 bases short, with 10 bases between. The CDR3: CATSLFSNQPQHF. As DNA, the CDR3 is TGTGCCACCTCTCTGTTTAGCAATCAGCCCCAGCATTTT.

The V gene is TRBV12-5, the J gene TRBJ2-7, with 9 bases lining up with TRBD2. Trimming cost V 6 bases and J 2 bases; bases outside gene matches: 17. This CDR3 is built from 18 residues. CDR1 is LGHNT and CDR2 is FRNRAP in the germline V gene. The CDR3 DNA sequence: TGTGCTAGTGGCCCCCCCCTATTTAGCGGGAGAATTCCCTACGAGCAGTACTTC. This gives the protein CASGPPLFSGRIPYEQYF.

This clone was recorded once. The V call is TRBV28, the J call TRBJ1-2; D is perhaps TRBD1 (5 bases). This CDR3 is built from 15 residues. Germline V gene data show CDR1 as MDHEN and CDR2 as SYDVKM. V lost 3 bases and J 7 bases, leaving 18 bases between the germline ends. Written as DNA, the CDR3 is TGTGCCAGCAGTTTCCCCTGGGGCCCGCGGAGTGGCTACACCTTC. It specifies CASSFPWGPRSGYTF.

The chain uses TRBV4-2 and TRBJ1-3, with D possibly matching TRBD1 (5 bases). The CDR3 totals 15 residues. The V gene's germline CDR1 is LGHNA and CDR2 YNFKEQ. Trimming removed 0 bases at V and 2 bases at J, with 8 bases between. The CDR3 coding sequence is TGTGCCAGCAGCCAAGATTGGGGGGCTGGAAACACCATATATTTT. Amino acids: CASSQDWGAGNTIYF.

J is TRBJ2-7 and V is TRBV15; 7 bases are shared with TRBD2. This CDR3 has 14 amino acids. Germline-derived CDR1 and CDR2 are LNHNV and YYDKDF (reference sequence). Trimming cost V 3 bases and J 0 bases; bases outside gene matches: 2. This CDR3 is CATSRGGSSYEQYF. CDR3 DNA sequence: TGTGCCACCAGCAGGGGCGGGAGCTCCTACGAGCAGTACTTC.

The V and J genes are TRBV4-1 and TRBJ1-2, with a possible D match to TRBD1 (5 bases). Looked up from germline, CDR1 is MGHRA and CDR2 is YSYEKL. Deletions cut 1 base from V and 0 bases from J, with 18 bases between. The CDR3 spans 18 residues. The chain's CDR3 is CASSQAGDPGGPNYGYTF. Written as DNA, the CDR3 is TGCGCCAGCAGCCAAGCGGGGGACCCTGGAGGCCCTAACTATGGCTACACCTTC.

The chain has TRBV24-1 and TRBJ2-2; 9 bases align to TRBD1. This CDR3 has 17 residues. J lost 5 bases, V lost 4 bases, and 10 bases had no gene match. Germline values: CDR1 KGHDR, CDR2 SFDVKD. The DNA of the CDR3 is TGTGCCACCAGTGACTGGACAGGGGTCAATTTGACCGGGGAGCTGTTTTTT. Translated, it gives CATSDWTGVNLTGELFF.

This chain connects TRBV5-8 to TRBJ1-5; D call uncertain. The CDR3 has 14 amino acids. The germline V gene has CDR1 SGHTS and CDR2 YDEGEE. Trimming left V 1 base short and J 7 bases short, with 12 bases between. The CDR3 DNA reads TGTGCCAGCAGCTTGAGTGGCGGGTACCAGCCCCAGCATTTT. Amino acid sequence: CASSLSGGYQPQHF. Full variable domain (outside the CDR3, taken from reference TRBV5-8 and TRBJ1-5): EAGVTQSPTHLIKTRGQQATLRCSPISGHTSVYWYQQALGLGLQFLLWYDEGEERNRGNFPPRFSGRQFPNYSSELNVNALELEDSALYLCASSLSGGYQPQHFGDGTRLSIL.

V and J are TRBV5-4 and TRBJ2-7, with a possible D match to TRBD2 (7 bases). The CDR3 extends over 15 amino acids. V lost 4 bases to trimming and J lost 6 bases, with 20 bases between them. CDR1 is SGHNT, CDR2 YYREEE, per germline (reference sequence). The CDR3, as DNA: TGTGCCAGCAGCAAACGAGGGGGGGCGCTGCCCGAGCAGTACTTC. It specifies CASSKRGGALPEQYF.

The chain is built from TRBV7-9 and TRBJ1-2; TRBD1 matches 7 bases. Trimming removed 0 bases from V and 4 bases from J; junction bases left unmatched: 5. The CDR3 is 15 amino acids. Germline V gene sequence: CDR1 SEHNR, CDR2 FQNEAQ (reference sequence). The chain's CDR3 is CASSLANRGVYGYTF. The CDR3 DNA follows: TGTGCCAGCAGCTTAGCCAACAGGGGAGTCTATGGCTACACCTTC.

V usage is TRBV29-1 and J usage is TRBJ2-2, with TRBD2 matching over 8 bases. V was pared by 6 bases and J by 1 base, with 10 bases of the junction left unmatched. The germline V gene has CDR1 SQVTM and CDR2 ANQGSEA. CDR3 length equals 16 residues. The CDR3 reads CSVHGRGTRNTGELFF. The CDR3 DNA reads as TGCAGCGTCCACGGGAGGGGGACAAGGAACACCGGGGAGCTGTTTTTT.

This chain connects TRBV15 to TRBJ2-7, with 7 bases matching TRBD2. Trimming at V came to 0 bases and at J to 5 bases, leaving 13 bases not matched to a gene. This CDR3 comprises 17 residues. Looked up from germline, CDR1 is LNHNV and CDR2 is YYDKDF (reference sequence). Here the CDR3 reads CATSRDPAGGGRNEQYF. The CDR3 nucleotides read TGTGCCACCAGCAGAGATCCCGCGGGCGGGGGTCGTAACGAGCAGTACTTC.

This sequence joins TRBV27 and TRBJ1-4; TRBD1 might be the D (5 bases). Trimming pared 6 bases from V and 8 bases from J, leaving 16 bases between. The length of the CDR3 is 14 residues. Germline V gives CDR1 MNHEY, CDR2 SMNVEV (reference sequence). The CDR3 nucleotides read TGTGCCAGCAGACCCGGGCGGGGACCCGAAAAACTGTTTTTT. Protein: CASRPGRGPEKLFF.

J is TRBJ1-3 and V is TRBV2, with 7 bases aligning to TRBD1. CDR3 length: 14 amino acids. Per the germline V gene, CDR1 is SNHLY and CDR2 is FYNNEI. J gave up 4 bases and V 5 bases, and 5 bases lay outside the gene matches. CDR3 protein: CASSSGGSGNTIYF. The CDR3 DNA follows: TGTGCCAGCAGTTCAGGGGGATCGGGAAACACCATATATTTT.

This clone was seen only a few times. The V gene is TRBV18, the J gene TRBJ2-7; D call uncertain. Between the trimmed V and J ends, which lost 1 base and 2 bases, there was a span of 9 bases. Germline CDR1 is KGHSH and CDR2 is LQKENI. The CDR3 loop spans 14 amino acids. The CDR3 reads CASSPRGQPYEQYF. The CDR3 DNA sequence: TGTGCCAGCTCACCACGAGGTCAACCCTACGAGCAGTACTTC.

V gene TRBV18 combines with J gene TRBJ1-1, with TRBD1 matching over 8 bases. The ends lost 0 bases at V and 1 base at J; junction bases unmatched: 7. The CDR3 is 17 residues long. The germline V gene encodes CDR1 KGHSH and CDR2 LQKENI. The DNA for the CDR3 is TGTGCCAGCTCACCACCGGCAGGGGGCAAAGCGAACACTGAAGCTTTCTTT. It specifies CASSPPAGGKANTEAFF.